This T cell receptor beta chain was identified during a study of technical replicates of blood from several donors. V dropped 8 bases and J dropped 0 bases, with 14 bases sitting between them. The CDR3 extends over 15 amino acids. CDR1 and CDR2 from the germline V gene are MGHDK and SYGVNS. This clone is a singleton in its sample. Generated by immunoSEQ multiplex PCR, the TCRdb table keeps only in-frame clones and is missing some. The table shows about 89,000 clones, with about 93% occurring only once. The chain carries TRBV25-1 and TRBJ2-1, with D perhaps matching TRBD1 (6 bases). The sequence was collected from a human donor in good health. Material: T cells isolated from PBMCs. CDR3 loop: CASGGQLSSYNEQFF. The CDR3, as DNA: TGTGCCAGCGGGGGACAACTGAGCTCCTACAATGAGCAGTTCTTC.